This T cell receptor (beta chain) was profiled in a study of CD8+ T cells in alopecia areata. Broader study findings: TCRs were shared less clearly across patients than in mice, possibly for HLA-related reasons. Higher clonality and more expanded CD8+ clones appeared in lesional than normal scalp.

The germline V and J ends were trimmed by 0 bases and 0 bases, with 6 bases remaining between them. Germline V gene lookup returns CDR1 SGHRS and CDR2 YFSETQ. The CDR3 totals 15 residues. Extracted from the samples, RNA was reverse transcribed into cDNA to serve as the sequencing template. Profiled with immunoSEQ multiplex PCR; TCRdb holds only in-frame clones, not every one. The sample lists under 350,000 clones, about three fifths occurring once. This clone was observed a few times. The antigen remains undetermined. Treatment specified: oral pan-JAK inhibitor, 5-10 mg twice daily. The TCR sequence derives from a human donor with alopecia areata. The material was CD4+ T cells sorted from blood, obtained at week 24, from a patient treated with tofacitinib. The rearrangement joins TRBV5-1 to TRBJ1-4, with D possibly TRBD1 on 5 matching bases. CDR3 DNA sequence: TGCGCCAGCAGCTTGGAGGGGACAACTAATGAAAAACTGTTTTTT. Its translation is CASSLEGTTNEKLFF.